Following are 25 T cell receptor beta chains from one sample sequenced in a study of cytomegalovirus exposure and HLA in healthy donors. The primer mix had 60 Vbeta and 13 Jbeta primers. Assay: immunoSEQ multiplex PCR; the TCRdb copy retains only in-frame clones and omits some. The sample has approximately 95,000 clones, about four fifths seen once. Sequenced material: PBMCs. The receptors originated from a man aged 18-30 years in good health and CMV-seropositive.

CDR3 in amino acids: CASSLASGDHEQYF. CDR3 in DNA: TGTGCCAGCAGCTTAGCATCAGGGGACCACGAGCAGTACTTC. V is TRBV7-9 and J is TRBJ2-7; possible D gene TRBD1, 6 bases. This CDR3 region has 14 residues. Germline CDR1 SEHNR, CDR2 FQNEAQ (reference sequence). Trimming cost V 0 bases and J 5 bases, with 11 bases left between them.

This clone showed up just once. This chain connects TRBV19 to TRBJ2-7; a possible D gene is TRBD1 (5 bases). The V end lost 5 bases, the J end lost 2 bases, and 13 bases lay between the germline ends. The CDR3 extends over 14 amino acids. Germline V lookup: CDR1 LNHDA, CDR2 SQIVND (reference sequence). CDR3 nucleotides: TGTGCCAGTAGTTTGGGGCAGGGCACCTACGAGCAGTACTTC. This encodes CASSLGQGTYEQYF.

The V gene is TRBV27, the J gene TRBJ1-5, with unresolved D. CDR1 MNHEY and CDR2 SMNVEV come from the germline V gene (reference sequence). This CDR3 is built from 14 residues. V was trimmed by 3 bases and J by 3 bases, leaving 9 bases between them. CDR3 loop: CASSFSGYNQPQHF. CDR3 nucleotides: TGTGCCAGCAGTTTTTCGGGATACAATCAGCCCCAGCATTTT.

In DNA, the CDR3 is TGTGCCAGCAGCGTCGGGACAGATGAGCAGTTCTTC. This gives the protein CASSVGTDEQFF. The chain has TRBV9 and TRBJ2-1; 7 nucleotides align to TRBD1. CDR1 and CDR2 (germline): SGDLS, YYNGEE. J was trimmed by 8 bases and V by 2 bases; bases with no gene match: 1. The CDR3 totals 12 residues. The full variable domain, rest sourced from reference TRBV9 and TRBJ2-1, is DSGVTQTPKHLITATGQRVTLRCSPRSGDLSVYWYQQSLDQGLQFLIQYYNGEERAKGNILERFSAQQFPDLHSELNLSSLELGDSALYFCASSVGTDEQFFGPGTRLTVL.

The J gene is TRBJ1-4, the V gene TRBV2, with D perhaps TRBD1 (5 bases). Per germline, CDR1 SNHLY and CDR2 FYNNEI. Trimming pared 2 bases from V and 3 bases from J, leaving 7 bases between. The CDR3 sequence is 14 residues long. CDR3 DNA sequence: TGTGCCAGCAGTGAACAGGGTTCTAATGAAAAACTGTTTTTT. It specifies CASSEQGSNEKLFF.

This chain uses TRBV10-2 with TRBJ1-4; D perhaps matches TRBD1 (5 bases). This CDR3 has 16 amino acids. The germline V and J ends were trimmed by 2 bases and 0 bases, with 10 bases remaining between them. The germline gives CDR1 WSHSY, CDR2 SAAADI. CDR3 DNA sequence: TGCGCCAGCAGTGAGCAAGGACAAACAACTAATGAAAAACTGTTTTTT. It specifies CASSEQGQTTNEKLFF.

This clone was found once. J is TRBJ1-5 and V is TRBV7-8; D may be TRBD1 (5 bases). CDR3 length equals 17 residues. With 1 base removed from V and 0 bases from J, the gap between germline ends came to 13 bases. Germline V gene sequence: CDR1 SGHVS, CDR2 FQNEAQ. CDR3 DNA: TGTGCCAGCAGCTTAGTCGGCAGGGTAGATAGCAATCAGCCCCAGCATTTT. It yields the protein CASSLVGRVDSNQPQHF.

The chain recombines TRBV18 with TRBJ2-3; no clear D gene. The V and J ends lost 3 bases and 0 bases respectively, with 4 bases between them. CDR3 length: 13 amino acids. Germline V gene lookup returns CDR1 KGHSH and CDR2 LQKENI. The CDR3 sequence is CASSPESTDTQYF. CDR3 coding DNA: TGTGCCAGCTCACCCGAGAGCACAGATACGCAGTATTTT.

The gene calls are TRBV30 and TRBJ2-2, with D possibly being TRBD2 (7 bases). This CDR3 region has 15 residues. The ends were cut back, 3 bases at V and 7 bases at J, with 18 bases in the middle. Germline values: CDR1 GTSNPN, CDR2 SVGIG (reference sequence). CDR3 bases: TGTGCCTGGAGGATATCCCGGGGGGCCGGCGGGGAGCTGTTTTTT. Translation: CAWRISRGAGGELFF.

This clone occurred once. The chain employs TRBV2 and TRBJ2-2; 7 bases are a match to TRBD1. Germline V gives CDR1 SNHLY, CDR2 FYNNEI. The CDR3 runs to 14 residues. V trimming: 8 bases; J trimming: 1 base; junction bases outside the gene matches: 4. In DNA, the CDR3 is TGTGCCAGCCGGGGACAGAAGAACACCGGGGAGCTGTTTTTT. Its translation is CASRGQKNTGELFF.

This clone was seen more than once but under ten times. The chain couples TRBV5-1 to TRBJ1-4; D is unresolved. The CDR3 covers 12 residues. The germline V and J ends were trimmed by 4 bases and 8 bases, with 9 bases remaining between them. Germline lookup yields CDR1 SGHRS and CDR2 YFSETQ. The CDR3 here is CASSRGGEKLFF. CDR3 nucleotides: TGCGCCAGCAGCCGGGGAGGGGAAAAACTGTTTTTT.

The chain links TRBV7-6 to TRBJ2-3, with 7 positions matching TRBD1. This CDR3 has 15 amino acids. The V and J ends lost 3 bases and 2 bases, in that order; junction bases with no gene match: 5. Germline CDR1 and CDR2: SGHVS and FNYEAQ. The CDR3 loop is CASSLRQGLTDTQYF. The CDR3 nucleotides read TGTGCCAGCAGCTTGCGACAGGGCCTCACAGATACGCAGTATTTT.

CDR3 in amino acids: CASSLSRTRNTEAFF. The CDR3 DNA reads TGTGCCAGCAGTTTAAGCAGGACTCGGAACACTGAAGCTTTCTTT. The gene calls are TRBV27 and TRBJ1-1; no firm D call. CDR3 length equals 15 residues. Germline lookup yields CDR1 MNHEY and CDR2 SMNVEV (reference sequence). The V end lost 2 bases, the J end lost 1 base, and 11 bases lay between the germline ends.

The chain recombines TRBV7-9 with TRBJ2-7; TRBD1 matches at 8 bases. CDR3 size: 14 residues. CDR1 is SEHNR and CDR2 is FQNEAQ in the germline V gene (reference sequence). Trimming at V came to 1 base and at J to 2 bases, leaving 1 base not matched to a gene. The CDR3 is CASSLDRGAYEQYF. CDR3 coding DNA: TGTGCCAGCAGCTTAGACAGGGGGGCCTACGAGCAGTACTTC.

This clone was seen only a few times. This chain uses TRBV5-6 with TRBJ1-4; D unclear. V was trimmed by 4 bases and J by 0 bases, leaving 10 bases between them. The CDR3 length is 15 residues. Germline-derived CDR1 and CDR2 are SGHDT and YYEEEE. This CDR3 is CASSRGPATNEKLFF. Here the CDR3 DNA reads TGTGCCAGCAGCCGAGGGCCAGCAACTAATGAAAAACTGTTTTTT. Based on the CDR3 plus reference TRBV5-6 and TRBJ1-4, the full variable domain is DAGVTQSPTHLIKTRGQQVTLRCSPKSGHDTVSWYQQALGQGPQFIFQYYEEEERQRGNFPDRFSGHQFPNYSSELNVNALLLGDSALYLCASSRGPATNEKLFFGSGTQLSVL.

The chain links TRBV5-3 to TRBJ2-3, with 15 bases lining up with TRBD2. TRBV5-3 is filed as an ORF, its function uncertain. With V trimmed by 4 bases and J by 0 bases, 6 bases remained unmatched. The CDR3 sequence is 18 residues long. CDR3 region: CARSGGLAGGLSTDTQYF. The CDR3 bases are TGTGCCAGAAGCGGTGGACTAGCGGGGGGGTTAAGCACAGATACGCAGTATTTT.

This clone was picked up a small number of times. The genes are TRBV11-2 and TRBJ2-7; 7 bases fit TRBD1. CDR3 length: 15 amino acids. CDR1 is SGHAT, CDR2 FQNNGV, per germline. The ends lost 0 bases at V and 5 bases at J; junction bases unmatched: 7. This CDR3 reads CASSLEWTGSHEQYF. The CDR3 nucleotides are TGTGCCAGCAGCTTAGAATGGACAGGTTCCCACGAGCAGTACTTC.

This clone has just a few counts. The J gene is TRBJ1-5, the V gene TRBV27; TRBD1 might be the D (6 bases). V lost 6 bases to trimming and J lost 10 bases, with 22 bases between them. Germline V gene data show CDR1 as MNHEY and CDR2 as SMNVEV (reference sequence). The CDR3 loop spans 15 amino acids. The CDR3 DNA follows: TGTGCCAGCAGCCTAGCGGGGGCAGAATCAGCCCCCCAGCATTTT. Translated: CASSLAGAESAPQHF.

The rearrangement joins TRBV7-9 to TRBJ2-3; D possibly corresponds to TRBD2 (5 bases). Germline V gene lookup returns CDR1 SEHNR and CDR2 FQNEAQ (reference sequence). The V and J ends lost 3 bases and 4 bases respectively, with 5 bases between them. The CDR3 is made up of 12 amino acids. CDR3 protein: CASSLGADTQYF. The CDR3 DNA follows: TGTGCCAGCAGCTTGGGAGCAGATACGCAGTATTTT.

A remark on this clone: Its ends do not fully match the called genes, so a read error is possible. The CDR3 protein is CTSSLVAGNTEAFF. In DNA form, the CDR3 reads TGTACCAGCAGCTTAGTAGCCGGGAACACTGAAGCTTTCTTT. The rearrangement links TRBV7-8 to TRBJ1-1; D unclear. CDR1 SGHVS and CDR2 FQNEAQ come from the germline V gene. The CDR3 length is 14 residues.

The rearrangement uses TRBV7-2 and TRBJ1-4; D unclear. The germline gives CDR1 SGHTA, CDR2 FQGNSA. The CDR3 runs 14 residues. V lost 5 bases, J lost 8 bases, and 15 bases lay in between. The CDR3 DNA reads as TGTGCCAGCAGCCCCCGCGGTTTTTGGGAAAAACTGTTTTTT. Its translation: CASSPRGFWEKLFF.

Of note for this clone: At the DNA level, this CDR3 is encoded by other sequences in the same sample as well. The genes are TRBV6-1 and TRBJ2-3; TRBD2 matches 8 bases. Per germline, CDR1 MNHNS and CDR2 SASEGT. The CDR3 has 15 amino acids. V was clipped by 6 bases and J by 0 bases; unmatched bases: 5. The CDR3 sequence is CASSDSGVSTDTQYF. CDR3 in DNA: TGTGCCAGCAGCGATAGCGGGGTTAGCACAGATACGCAGTATTTT.

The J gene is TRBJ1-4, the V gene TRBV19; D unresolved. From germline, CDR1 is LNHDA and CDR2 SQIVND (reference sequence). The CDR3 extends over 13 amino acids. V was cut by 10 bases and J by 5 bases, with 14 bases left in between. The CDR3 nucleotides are TGTGCCACCAAATCGTCGGGGAATGAAAAACTGTTTTTT. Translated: CATKSSGNEKLFF.

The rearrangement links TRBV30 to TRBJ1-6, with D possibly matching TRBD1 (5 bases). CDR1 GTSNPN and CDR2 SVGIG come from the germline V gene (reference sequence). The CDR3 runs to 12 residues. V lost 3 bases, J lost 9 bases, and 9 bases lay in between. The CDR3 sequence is CAWSPGGSPLHF. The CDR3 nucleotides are TGTGCCTGGAGCCCCGGGGGTTCACCCCTCCACTTT.

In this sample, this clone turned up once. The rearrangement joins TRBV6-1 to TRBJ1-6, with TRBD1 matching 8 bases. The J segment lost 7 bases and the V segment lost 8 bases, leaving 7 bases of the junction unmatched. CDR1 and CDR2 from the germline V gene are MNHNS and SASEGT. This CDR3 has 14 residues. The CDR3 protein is CASSQGAGNSPLHF. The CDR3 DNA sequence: TGTGCCAGCTCCCAGGGGGCCGGGAATTCACCCCTCCACTTT.